These 30 T cell receptor beta chains came from one sample sequenced in a study of blood T cell repertoires in COVID-19 (dated by TCRdb to 2019 to 2021). Libraries were constructed by the immunoSEQ multiplex PCR assay. Drawn from immuneACCESS, this table holds only the in-frame rearrangements with V and J called that TCRdb kept. Clones are partly lost; checked studies trace under half to an unresolved V gene and leave the rest unexplained. The sample records some 330,000 clones, less than 90% of which are singletons. The ten biggest clones cover about 4.9% of the sample. The specimen was PBMCs or T cells enriched from blood (not recorded which). The source is a woman in her forties or fifties who had recovered from COVID-19.

The chain joins TRBV2 to TRBJ2-1, with TRBD2 matching 7 bases. The germline gives CDR1 SNHLY, CDR2 FYNNEI. V lost 3 bases and J lost 9; bases outside the gene matches: 11. The CDR3 is 15 amino acids. The CDR3 protein is CASSDVAGPRREQFF. CDR3 in DNA: TGTGCCAGCAGTGACGTAGCGGGCCCAAGACGTGAGCAGTTCTTC.

The rearrangement links TRBV5-4 to TRBJ2-7, with 9 nucleotides matching TRBD1. V was clipped by 3 bases and J by 0 bases; unmatched bases: 7. Germline values: CDR1 SGHNT, CDR2 YYREEE (reference sequence). The CDR3 has 16 amino acids. For the CDR3, the DNA is TGTGCCAGCAGCTCGGCCTTGGGACAGGGCTCCTACGAGCAGTACTTC. Its translation is CASSSALGQGSYEQYF.

The chain uses TRBV19 and TRBJ1-5; no definite D call. The CDR3 contains 14 residues. V dropped 5 bases and J dropped 5 bases, with 13 bases sitting between them. The germline V gene has CDR1 LNHDA and CDR2 SQIVND (reference sequence). The CDR3 here is CASSFRDPYQPQHF. As DNA, the CDR3 is TGTGCCAGTAGTTTCCGGGATCCTTATCAGCCCCAGCATTTT.

The rearrangement uses TRBV7-3 and TRBJ2-3, with D perhaps TRBD2 (6 bases). V lost 5 bases and J lost 0, with 12 bases in between. CDR1 is SGHTA and CDR2 is FQGTGA in the germline V gene. The CDR3 loop spans 15 amino acids. The CDR3 DNA reads as TGTGCCAGCAGCGGTAGCGGAGGAAGCACAGATACGCAGTATTTT. Protein product: CASSGSGGSTDTQYF.

The chain joins TRBV19 to TRBJ1-1, with a possible D match to TRBD1 (5 bases). V was cut by 6 bases and J by 5 bases, with 13 bases left in between. The germline V gene encodes CDR1 LNHDA and CDR2 SQIVND (reference sequence). This CDR3 has 13 residues. The DNA of the CDR3 is TGTGCCAGTAGCGGGGGAGGGTGGACTGAAGCTTTCTTT. Amino acid sequence: CASSGGGWTEAFF.

V is TRBV12-3 or TRBV12-4 and J is TRBJ1-1; D is ambiguous. V was clipped by 6 bases and J by 3 bases, with 11 bases between them. The CDR3 contains 13 residues. The CDR3: CASRARSHTEAFF. The CDR3 nucleotides read TGTGCCAGCAGGGCAAGGAGTCACACTGAAGCTTTCTTT.

The genes are TRBV6-5 and TRBJ2-1; 8 bases agree with TRBD1. The CDR3 is 14 residues long. V lost 7 bases, J lost 6 bases, and 8 bases stayed unmatched. Germline-derived CDR1 and CDR2 are MNHEY and SVGAGI. CDR3 sequence: CASTGGRGPNEQFF. The CDR3 DNA reads as TGTGCCAGCACTGGGGGCAGGGGGCCCAATGAGCAGTTCTTC.

CDR3 bases: TGTGCCAGCAGTACCGGGACAGGCCCAGGAAACACCATATATTTT. This gives the protein CASSTGTGPGNTIYF. The chain joins TRBV6-4 to TRBJ1-3; TRBD1 matches at 8 bases. Losses at the gene ends were 5 bases for V and 4 bases for J; bases not matched to a gene: 7. Germline V gene lookup returns CDR1 MRHNA and CDR2 SNTAGT. This CDR3 is 15 amino acids long.

The V and J genes are TRBV7-2 and TRBJ1-5; TRBD1 aligns across 7 bases. CDR1 is SGHTA and CDR2 is FQGNSA in the germline V gene. This CDR3 comprises 15 residues. V lost 1 base, J lost 5 bases, and 5 bases stayed unmatched. CDR3 sequence: CASSLDRGRDQPQHF. Written as DNA, the CDR3 is TGTGCCAGCAGCTTAGACAGGGGTCGGGATCAGCCCCAGCATTTT.

The CDR3 region is CASSLEGERNQPQHF. Written as DNA, the CDR3 is TGCGCCAGCAGCTTGGAGGGAGAAAGGAATCAGCCCCAGCATTTT. The chain carries TRBV5-1 and TRBJ1-5; no firm D call. The CDR3 contains 15 residues. CDR1 SGHRS and CDR2 YFSETQ come from the germline V gene. V lost 0 bases, J lost 4 bases, and 11 bases lay in between. The full variable domain, rest sourced from reference TRBV5-1 and TRBJ1-5, is KAGVTQTPRYLIKTRGQQVTLSCSPISGHRSVSWYQQTPGQGLQFLFEYFSETQRNKGNFPGRFSGRQFSNSRSEMNVSTLELGDSALYLCASSLEGERNQPQHFGDGTRLSIL.

The chain links TRBV6-6 to TRBJ1-1; a weak D match, TRBD1 (5 bases). Germline V gene sequence: CDR1 MNHNY, CDR2 SVGAGI (reference sequence). Trimming took off 7 bases at V and 4 bases at J, with 13 bases between the two ends. This CDR3 region has 13 residues. CDR3 region: CASIRGEGTEAFF. The CDR3 nucleotides are TGTGCCAGCATCCGGGGGGAGGGCACTGAAGCTTTCTTT.

The chain couples TRBV9 to TRBJ1-2; 11 nucleotides align to TRBD1. Trimming took 4 bases from V and 5 from J; bases not matched to a gene: 13. The germline V gene has CDR1 SGDLS and CDR2 YYNGEE. There are 17 residues in the CDR3. Here the CDR3 reads CASSPTPAGQGGYGYTF. Here the CDR3 DNA reads TGTGCCAGCAGCCCAACCCCAGCGGGACAGGGGGGATATGGCTACACCTTC.

This rearrangement joins TRBV14 to TRBJ2-7; D perhaps matches TRBD2 (6 bases). Between the trimmed V and J ends, which lost 4 bases and 5 bases, there was a span of 18 bases. Germline CDR1 SGHDN, CDR2 FVKESK. The CDR3 extends over 15 amino acids. CDR3 loop: CASSPYGGAVNEQYF. The CDR3 DNA reads TGTGCCAGCAGCCCCTACGGAGGGGCTGTTAACGAGCAGTACTTC.

The chain has TRBV10-3 and TRBJ1-1; tentative D call: TRBD1 (6 bases). Trimming took 4 bases from V and 6 from J, leaving 15 bases between them. Looked up from germline, CDR1 is ENHRY and CDR2 is SYGVKD. The CDR3 length is 14 residues. CDR3 sequence (DNA): TGTGCCATCAGTGTTTCCTCGGGGGGCTCTGAAGCTTTCTTT. Translation: CAISVSSGGSEAFF.

This chain uses TRBV30 with TRBJ1-6; the D gene is possibly TRBD1 (6 bases). This CDR3 region has 13 residues. Germline V gene data show CDR1 as GTSNPN and CDR2 as SVGIG (reference sequence). The V end lost 2 bases, the J end lost 8 bases, and 10 bases lay between the germline ends. CDR3: CAWSPPGDSPLHF. CDR3 bases: TGTGCCTGGAGTCCGCCAGGGGATTCACCCCTCCACTTT.

The DNA for the CDR3 is TGTGCCAGCAGTGAAGAATTGGTTGAAGCTTCCTACGAGCAGTACTTC. It specifies CASSEELVEASYEQYF. The rearrangement uses TRBV6-1 and TRBJ2-7; D gene unclear. The CDR3 is 16 amino acids. Looked up from germline, CDR1 is MNHNS and CDR2 is SASEGT. The ends were cut back, 1 base at V and 1 base at J, with 14 bases in the middle.

V usage is TRBV3-1 (or the pseudogene TRBV3-2) and J usage is TRBJ2-2; 9 bases agree with TRBD1. V shed 3 bases, J shed 7 bases, and the junction held 6 bases outside the gene matches. This CDR3 is 15 amino acids long. CDR1 LGHDT and CDR2 YNNKEL come from the germline V gene (reference sequence). CDR3 region: CASSQGDRVNGELFF. CDR3 nucleotide sequence: TGTGCCAGCAGCCAGGGGGACAGGGTTAACGGGGAGCTGTTTTTT.

J is TRBJ2-3 and V is TRBV12-5; D call uncertain. The germline V gene has CDR1 LGHNT and CDR2 FRNRAP. The CDR3 has 13 amino acids. Trimming took 8 bases from V and 2 from J, leaving 11 bases between them. The CDR3 spells CASSLSHTDTQYF. CDR3 DNA: TGTGCTAGTTCGTTATCACACACAGATACGCAGTATTTT.

This clone was detected only once. The chain recombines TRBV12-3 or TRBV12-4 with TRBJ1-2, with a possible D match to TRBD1 (6 bases). The CDR3 totals 13 residues. The V end was cut by 5 bases, the J end by 6 bases, with 13 bases between. This CDR3 reads CASSATGFDGYTF. CDR3 DNA sequence: TGTGCCAGCAGTGCTACAGGGTTTGATGGCTACACCTTC.

The genes are TRBV7-8 and TRBJ2-1, with 9 bases lining up with TRBD2. This CDR3 spans 15 amino acids. Germline CDR1 SGHVS, CDR2 FQNEAQ. V gave up 5 bases and J gave up 9 bases; unmatched junction bases: 11. The CDR3 is CASSPLPSGIVEQFF. As DNA, the CDR3 is TGTGCCAGCAGCCCCCTCCCTAGCGGGATAGTTGAGCAGTTCTTC.

CDR3: CASSEMRVTDTQYF. The DNA of the CDR3 is TGTGCCAGCAGTGAAATGAGAGTCACAGATACGCAGTATTTT. The chain couples TRBV6-1 to TRBJ2-3; D gene unclear. Germline assignment: CDR1 MNHNS and CDR2 SASEGT. V was trimmed by 2 bases and J by 2 bases, leaving 8 bases between them. This CDR3 contains 14 residues.

The V gene is TRBV11-2, the J gene TRBJ2-5, with 8 nucleotides matching TRBD2. The CDR3 extends over 19 amino acids. Losses at the gene ends were 0 bases for V and 3 bases for J; bases not matched to a gene: 15. CDR1 is SGHAT and CDR2 is FQNNGV in the germline V gene. CDR3 coding DNA: TGTGCCAGCAGCTTAGACAATACGGGACTAGTGGGAGAGGAAGAGACCCAGTACTTC. Protein sequence: CASSLDNTGLVGEEETQYF.

The table lists this clone with a few counts. V gene TRBV6-1 combines with J gene TRBJ2-1; 9 bases match TRBD2. The V gene's germline CDR1 is MNHNS and CDR2 SASEGT. CDR3 length: 16 amino acids. V lost 1 base and J lost 3; bases outside the gene matches: 4. The CDR3 is CASSEGLAGYYNEQFF. CDR3 in DNA: TGTGCCAGCAGTGAAGGTCTAGCGGGGTACTACAATGAGCAGTTCTTC.

The rearrangement uses TRBV7-3 and TRBJ1-2; D is unclear. CDR1 is SGHTA, CDR2 FQGTGA, per germline. The CDR3 extends over 13 amino acids. V was trimmed by 7 bases and J by 8 bases, leaving 17 bases between them. CDR3 in DNA: TGTGCCAGCACCCCCTCGGGAGATAGGGGCTACACCTTC. Protein product: CASTPSGDRGYTF. Using reference TRBV7-3 and TRBJ1-2 for the parts outside the CDR3, the full variable domain is GAGVSQTPSNKVTEKGKYVELRCDPISGHTALYWYRQSLGQGPEFLIYFQGTGAADDSGLPNDRFFAVRPEGSVSTLKIQRTERGDSAVYLCASTPSGDRGYTFGSGTRLTVV.

This chain uses TRBV19 with TRBJ1-4; TRBD1 matches at 8 bases. The ends lost 3 bases at V and 7 bases at J; junction bases unmatched: 4. From germline, CDR1 is LNHDA and CDR2 SQIVND (reference sequence). The CDR3 is made up of 14 amino acids. CDR3 residues: CASSIGQGVEKLFF. The CDR3 DNA reads as TGTGCCAGTAGTATCGGACAGGGTGTTGAAAAACTGTTTTTT.

The J gene is TRBJ2-3, the V gene TRBV7-2, with a tentative D call TRBD2 (6 bases). CDR3 length: 16 amino acids. Trimming removed 7 bases at V and 1 base at J, with 18 bases between. Germline CDR1 is SGHTA and CDR2 is FQGNSA. This CDR3 reads CASTQLSIAGTDTQYF. The CDR3 DNA sequence: TGTGCCAGCACCCAACTAAGTATAGCGGGCACAGATACGCAGTATTTT. Full variable domain (outside the CDR3, taken from reference TRBV7-2 and TRBJ2-3): GAGVSQSPSNKVTEKGKDVELRCDPISGHTALYWYRQSLGQGLEFLIYFQGNSAPDKSGLPSDRFSAERTGGSVSTLTIQRTQQEDSAVYLCASTQLSIAGTDTQYFGPGTRLTVL.

This clone was seen a few times. The chain couples TRBV18 to TRBJ2-3; tentative D call: TRBD1 (6 bases). CDR1 and CDR2 (germline): KGHSH, LQKENI. With 2 bases removed from V and 0 bases from J, the gap between germline ends came to 12 bases. This CDR3 is 16 amino acids long. CDR3 protein: CASSPLWTVSTDTQYF. CDR3 bases: TGTGCCAGCTCACCATTGTGGACAGTGAGCACAGATACGCAGTATTTT.

The V gene is TRBV7-3, the J gene TRBJ1-1, with 7 bases matching TRBD1. J lost 2 bases, V lost 6 bases, and 9 bases had no gene match. The CDR3 sequence is 15 residues long. The germline V gene encodes CDR1 SGHTA and CDR2 FQGTGA. The CDR3 region is CASSRQGRANTEAFF. The CDR3 DNA reads as TGTGCCAGCAGTCGACAGGGCCGCGCCAACACTGAAGCTTTCTTT.

This chain uses TRBV4-1 with TRBJ1-5, with TRBD1 identical over 7 bases. Germline lookup yields CDR1 MGHRA and CDR2 YSYEKL. The CDR3 has 18 amino acids. V gave up 1 base and J gave up 2 bases; unmatched junction bases: 11. CDR3: CASSQGGRGGMGNQPQHF. Written as DNA, the CDR3 is TGCGCCAGCAGCCAAGGAGGGCGAGGGGGCATGGGCAATCAGCCCCAGCATTTT.

The chain combines TRBV5-1 with TRBJ1-1; possible D gene TRBD1, 5 bases. Germline CDR1 is SGHRS and CDR2 is YFSETQ. The CDR3 length is 13 residues. V dropped 6 bases and J dropped 5 bases, with 14 bases sitting between them. CDR3 DNA sequence: TGCGCCAGCACCAGGGATGGGCCGACTGAAGCTTTCTTT. It is translated as CASTRDGPTEAFF.